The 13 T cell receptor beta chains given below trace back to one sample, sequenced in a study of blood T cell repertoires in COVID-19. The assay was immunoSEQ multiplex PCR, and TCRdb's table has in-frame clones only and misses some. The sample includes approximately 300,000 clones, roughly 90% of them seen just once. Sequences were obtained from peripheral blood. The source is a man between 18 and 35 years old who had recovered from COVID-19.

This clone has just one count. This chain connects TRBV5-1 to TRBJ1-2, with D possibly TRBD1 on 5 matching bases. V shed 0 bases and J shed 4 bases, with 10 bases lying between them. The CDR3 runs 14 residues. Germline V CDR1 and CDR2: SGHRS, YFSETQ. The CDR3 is CASSLAGGAYGYTF. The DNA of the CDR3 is TGCGCCAGCAGCTTGGCGGGGGGTGCCTATGGCTACACCTTC.

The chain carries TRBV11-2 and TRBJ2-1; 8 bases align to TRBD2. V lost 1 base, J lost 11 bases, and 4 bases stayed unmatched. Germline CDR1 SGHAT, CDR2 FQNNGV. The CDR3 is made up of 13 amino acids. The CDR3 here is CASSLAFSGKQFF. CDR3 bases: TGTGCCAGCAGCTTAGCCTTTAGCGGGAAGCAGTTCTTC.

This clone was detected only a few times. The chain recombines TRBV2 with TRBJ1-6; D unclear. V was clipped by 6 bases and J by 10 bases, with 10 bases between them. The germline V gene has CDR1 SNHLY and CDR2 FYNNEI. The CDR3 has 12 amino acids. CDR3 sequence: CASRVFGSPLHF. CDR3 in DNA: TGTGCCAGCAGAGTGTTCGGGTCACCCCTCCACTTT.

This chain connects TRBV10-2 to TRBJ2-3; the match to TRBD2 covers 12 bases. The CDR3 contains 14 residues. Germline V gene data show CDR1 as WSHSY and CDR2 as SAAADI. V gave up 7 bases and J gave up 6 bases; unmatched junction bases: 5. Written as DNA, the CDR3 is TGCGCCAGCAAGCGGACTAGCGGGATGGATACGCAGTATTTT. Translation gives CASKRTSGMDTQYF.

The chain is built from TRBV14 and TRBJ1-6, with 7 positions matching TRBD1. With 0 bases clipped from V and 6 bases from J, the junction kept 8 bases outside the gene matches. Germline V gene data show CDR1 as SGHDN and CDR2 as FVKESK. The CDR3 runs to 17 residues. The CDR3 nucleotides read TGTGCCAGCAGCCAAGATCCAGGGGACAGTCCTAATTCACCCCTCCACTTT. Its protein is CASSQDPGDSPNSPLHF.

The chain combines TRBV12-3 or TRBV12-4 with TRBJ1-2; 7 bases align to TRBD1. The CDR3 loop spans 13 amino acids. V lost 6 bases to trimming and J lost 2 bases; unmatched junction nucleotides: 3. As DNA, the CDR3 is TGTGCCAGCAGCACGACAGGGAACTATGGCTACACCTTC. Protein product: CASSTTGNYGYTF.

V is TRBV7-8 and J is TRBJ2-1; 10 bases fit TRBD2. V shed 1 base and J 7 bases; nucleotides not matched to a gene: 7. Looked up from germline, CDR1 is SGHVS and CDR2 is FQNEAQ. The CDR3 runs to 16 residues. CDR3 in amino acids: CASSLGSGGAWNEQFF. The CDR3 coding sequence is TGTGCCAGCAGCTTAGGAAGCGGGGGGGCCTGGAATGAGCAGTTCTTC.

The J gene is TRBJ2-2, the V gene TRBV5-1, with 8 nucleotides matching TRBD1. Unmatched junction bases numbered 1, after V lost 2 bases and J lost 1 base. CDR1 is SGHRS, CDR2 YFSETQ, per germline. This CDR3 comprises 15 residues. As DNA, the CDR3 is TGCGCCAGCAGCTTACAGGGGGTGAACACCGGGGAGCTGTTTTTT. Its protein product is CASSLQGVNTGELFF.

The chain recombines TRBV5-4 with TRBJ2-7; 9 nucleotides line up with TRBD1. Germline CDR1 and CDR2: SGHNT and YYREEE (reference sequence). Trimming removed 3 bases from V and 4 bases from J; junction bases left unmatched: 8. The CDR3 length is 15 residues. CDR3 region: CASSSPGQGVYEQYF. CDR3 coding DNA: TGTGCCAGCAGCTCACCGGGACAGGGCGTATACGAGCAGTACTTC. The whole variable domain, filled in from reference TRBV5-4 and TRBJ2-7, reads ETGVTQSPTHLIKTRGQQVTLRCSSQSGHNTVSWYQQALGQGPQFIFQYYREEENGRGNFPPRFSGLQFPNYSSELNVNALELDDSALYLCASSSPGQGVYEQYFGPGTRLTVT.

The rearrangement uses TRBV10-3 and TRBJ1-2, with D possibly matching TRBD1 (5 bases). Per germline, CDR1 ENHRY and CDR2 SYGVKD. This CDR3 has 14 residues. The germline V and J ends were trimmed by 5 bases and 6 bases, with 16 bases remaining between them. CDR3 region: CAISPGFVVNGYTF. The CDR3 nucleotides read TGTGCCATCAGTCCAGGGTTTGTGGTTAATGGCTACACCTTC.

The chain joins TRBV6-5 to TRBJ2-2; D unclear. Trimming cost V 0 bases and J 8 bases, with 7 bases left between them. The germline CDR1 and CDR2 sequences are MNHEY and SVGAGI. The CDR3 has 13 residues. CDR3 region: CASSYSTSGELFF. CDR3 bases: TGTGCCAGCAGTTACTCGACATCTGGGGAGCTGTTTTTT.

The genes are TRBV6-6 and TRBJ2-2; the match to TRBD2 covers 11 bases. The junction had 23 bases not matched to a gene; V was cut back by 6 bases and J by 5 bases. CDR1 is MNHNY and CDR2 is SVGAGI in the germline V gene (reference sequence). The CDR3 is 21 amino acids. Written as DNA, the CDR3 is TGTGCCAGCAGCGCGATGGGGGCATTAGAACTAGCGGGAGATGAAACCGGGGAGCTGTTTTTT. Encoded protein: CASSAMGALELAGDETGELFF.

The CDR3 protein is CASSLSPQETQYF. DNA for the CDR3: TGTGCCAGCAGCTTAAGCCCCCAAGAGACCCAGTACTTC. The V call is TRBV7-6, the J call TRBJ2-5; the D is unclear. The ends were cut back, 2 bases at V and 1 base at J, with 5 bases in the middle. There are 13 residues in the CDR3. Germline-derived CDR1 and CDR2 are SGHVS and FNYEAQ.